These 20 T cell receptor beta chains were sequenced from one sample in a study of blood T cell repertoires in COVID-19. The table came from immunoSEQ multiplex PCR; TCRdb's copy has only in-frame clones and leaves some out. The sample has 200,000 to 250,000 clones, about 91% seen once. The sequencing input was peripheral blood. The receptors derive from a young man with active or convalescent COVID-19.

The chain recombines TRBV6-5 with TRBJ2-5, with 7 bases identical to TRBD1. V trimming: 7 bases; J trimming: 2 bases; junction bases outside the gene matches: 10. Germline lookup yields CDR1 MNHEY and CDR2 SVGAGI. The CDR3 has 15 amino acids. CDR3 in amino acids: CASTDRDRTQETQYF. CDR3 nucleotide sequence: TGTGCCAGCACCGACCGGGACAGAACACAAGAGACCCAGTACTTC.

V is TRBV28 and J is TRBJ1-1; TRBD1 agrees at 8 bases. The V segment lost 6 bases and the J segment 0 bases; nucleotides outside the gene matches: 6. The CDR3 consists of 15 residues. Germline V gene sequence: CDR1 MDHEN, CDR2 SYDVKM. This chain's CDR3 is CASSPSDRVNTEAFF. CDR3 DNA: TGTGCCAGCAGCCCTTCGGACAGGGTGAACACTGAAGCTTTCTTT. The full variable domain, with the rest looked up from reference TRBV28 and TRBJ1-1, is DVKVTQSSRYLVKRTGEKVFLECVQDMDHENMFWYRQDPGLGLRLIYFSYDVKMKEKGDIPEGYSVSREKKERFSLILESASTNQTSMYLCASSPSDRVNTEAFFGQGTRLTVV.

The chain has TRBV5-1 and TRBJ2-1, with 8 bases that match TRBD2. After removal of 5 bases from V and 7 bases from J, the junction contained 14 bases not matched to a gene. This CDR3 contains 16 residues. Germline CDR1 reads SGHRS; CDR2 reads YFSETQ. The CDR3 bases are TGCGCCAGCAGTGACCTAGCGGGCCCAACGGGTAATGAGCAGTTCTTC. It encodes CASSDLAGPTGNEQFF.

The chain combines TRBV27 with TRBJ1-6; no firm D call. CDR1 and CDR2 (germline): MNHEY, SMNVEV (reference sequence). This CDR3 comprises 12 residues. The V end was cut by 2 bases, the J end by 7 bases, with 3 bases between. CDR3 bases: TGTGCCAGCAGTTTACCGAATTCACCCCTCCACTTT. Protein: CASSLPNSPLHF.

This clone was observed once. V gene TRBV7-3 combines with J gene TRBJ1-3; D not certain. Germline lookup yields CDR1 SGHTA and CDR2 FQGTGA. V lost 5 bases and J lost 2, with 13 bases in between. There are 15 residues in the CDR3. The CDR3 loop is CASSQTSGPGNTIYF. In DNA form, the CDR3 reads TGTGCCAGCAGCCAAACATCTGGCCCTGGAAACACCATATATTTT.

The chain links TRBV2 to TRBJ2-1, with 11 positions matching TRBD2. The V gene end was trimmed by 6 bases and the J gene end by 4 bases; junction bases not matched to a gene: 5. The germline V gene encodes CDR1 SNHLY and CDR2 FYNNEI. The CDR3 loop spans 15 amino acids. CDR3 sequence: CASRMTSGTYNEQFF. CDR3 DNA sequence: TGTGCCAGCAGGATGACTAGCGGGACGTACAATGAGCAGTTCTTC.

The chain couples TRBV4-1 to TRBJ2-1; 12 bases align to TRBD2. Germline V lookup: CDR1 MGHRA, CDR2 YSYEKL. There are 18 residues in the CDR3. The ends lost 0 bases at V and 2 bases at J; junction bases unmatched: 5. CDR3 DNA sequence: TGCGCCAGCAGCCAAGATCGGGGACTAGCGGGTACCTACAATGAGCAGTTCTTC. Translation: CASSQDRGLAGTYNEQFF.

The chain is built from TRBV19 and TRBJ2-5; TRBD1 matches 8 bases. This CDR3 is built from 15 residues. Germline V CDR1 and CDR2: LNHDA, SQIVND (reference sequence). J was trimmed by 4 bases and V by 1 base; bases with no gene match: 5. CDR3 in amino acids: CASSIAGTGGETQYF. CDR3 DNA: TGTGCCAGTAGTATAGCCGGGACAGGAGGAGAGACCCAGTACTTC.

The rearrangement uses TRBV27 and TRBJ2-1, with 10 bases aligning to TRBD1. CDR1 MNHEY and CDR2 SMNVEV come from the germline V gene (reference sequence). The V gene end was trimmed by 6 bases and the J gene end by 9 bases; junction bases not matched to a gene: 5. The CDR3 has 13 residues. The CDR3 region is CASRSTGGGEQFF. Written as DNA, the CDR3 is TGTGCCAGCAGGTCGACAGGGGGCGGTGAGCAGTTCTTC.

The CDR3 reads CASSGSTGTDDTEAFF. The CDR3 DNA follows: TGTGCCAGCAGCGGATCGACAGGGACGGACGACACTGAAGCTTTCTTT. V and J are TRBV5-4 and TRBJ1-1; 7 bases align to TRBD1. V lost 4 bases, J lost 3 bases, and 12 bases stayed unmatched. This CDR3 spans 16 amino acids. CDR1 and CDR2 from the germline V gene are SGHNT and YYREEE (reference sequence).

J is TRBJ2-1 and V is TRBV18; D gene unclear. The germline V gene has CDR1 KGHSH and CDR2 LQKENI. CDR3 length: 15 amino acids. The germline V and J ends were trimmed by 0 bases and 5 bases, with 11 bases remaining between them. As DNA, the CDR3 is TGTGCCAGCTCACCACCGTCACAGCTTCACAATGAGCAGTTCTTC. This gives the protein CASSPPSQLHNEQFF.

This clone was observed a few times. This chain uses TRBV10-3 with TRBJ1-1; D not certain. Trimming took 6 bases from V and 12 from J, leaving 23 bases between them. CDR1 and CDR2 (germline): ENHRY, SYGVKD. This CDR3 contains 14 residues. In nucleotides, the CDR3 is TGTGCCATCAGAGCCACGGAGGGCGCTCTAAATCCTTTCTTT. Translating it yields CAIRATEGALNPFF.

This clone was seen a few times. The rearrangement joins TRBV19 to TRBJ2-3; 10 bases fit TRBD2. The CDR3 is 17 amino acids. The V gene's germline CDR1 is LNHDA and CDR2 SQIVND (reference sequence). With V trimmed by 10 bases and J by 4 bases, 17 bases remained unmatched. Written as DNA, the CDR3 is TGTGCCACCTCAACCGGGACTAGCGATGGTTGGGCAGATACGCAGTATTTT. Amino acid sequence: CATSTGTSDGWADTQYF.

The sample holds a few counts of this clone. This chain links TRBV7-8 with TRBJ1-5; D ambiguous. The CDR3 length is 16 residues. Deletions cut 1 base from V and 4 bases from J, with 14 bases between. Per the germline V gene, CDR1 is SGHVS and CDR2 is FQNEAQ. The CDR3 loop is CASSLVSGRPNQPQHF. The DNA for the CDR3 is TGTGCCAGCAGCTTAGTATCGGGTAGACCGAATCAGCCCCAGCATTTT.

This chain uses TRBV7-2 with TRBJ2-3, with D unresolved. With 7 bases removed from V and 3 bases from J, the gap between germline ends came to 11 bases. The CDR3 extends over 13 amino acids. Germline values: CDR1 SGHTA, CDR2 FQGNSA. This CDR3 is CASIPQVTDTQYF. The CDR3 DNA follows: TGTGCCAGCATTCCCCAGGTGACAGATACGCAGTATTTT.

The V gene is TRBV11-2, the J gene TRBJ1-2; D is undetermined. Trimming shortened V by 5 bases and J by 8 bases, and 18 bases separated the two germline ends. Germline V CDR1 and CDR2: SGHAT, FQNNGV. The CDR3 extends over 14 amino acids. CDR3 residues: CASSQRRVAGGYTF. CDR3 bases: TGTGCCAGCAGCCAACGGCGGGTTGCAGGCGGCTACACCTTC.

V and J are TRBV10-1 and TRBJ2-2; 13 positions match TRBD2. This CDR3 comprises 18 residues. From germline, CDR1 is WNHNN and CDR2 SYGVQD (reference sequence). The V gene end was trimmed by 6 bases and the J gene end by 3 bases; junction bases not matched to a gene: 10. The CDR3 DNA follows: TGCGCCAGCAGAGACAGGACTAGCGGGAGTACTGACACCGGGGAGCTGTTTTTT. This sequence encodes CASRDRTSGSTDTGELFF.

The chain is built from TRBV10-3 and TRBJ2-3; no clear D. The germline V gene has CDR1 ENHRY and CDR2 SYGVKD. This CDR3 contains 15 residues. The V end lost 0 bases, the J end lost 1 base, and 8 bases lay between the germline ends. The CDR3 DNA sequence: TGTGCCATCAGTGAGTCCCCGGCGGGCACAGATACGCAGTATTTT. Amino acids: CAISESPAGTDTQYF.

This chain uses TRBV18 with TRBJ1-6, with 7 bases fitting TRBD1. Germline values: CDR1 KGHSH, CDR2 LQKENI. CDR3 length: 14 residues. Trimming cost V 4 bases and J 7 bases; bases outside gene matches: 4. CDR3: CASSRTGENSPLHF. The DNA of the CDR3 is TGTGCCAGCTCACGGACAGGTGAAAATTCACCCCTCCACTTT. The full variable domain, rest sourced from reference TRBV18 and TRBJ1-6, is NAGVMQNPRHLVRRRGQEARLRCSPMKGHSHVYWYRQLPEEGLKFMVYLQKENIIDESGMPKERFSAEFPKEGPSILRIQQVVRGDSAAYFCASSRTGENSPLHFGNGTRLTVT.

This clone was observed once. The genes are TRBV29-1 and TRBJ1-3; D unresolved. V shed 3 bases and J shed 0 bases, with 6 bases lying between them. The CDR3 spans 13 residues. Germline V gives CDR1 SQVTM, CDR2 ANQGSEA. CDR3 amino acids: CSVDYRSGNTIYF. The DNA of the CDR3 is TGCAGCGTTGATTATCGCTCTGGAAACACCATATATTTT.